The clone carrying this TCR beta chain has a handful of counts. The antigen is not known. The data stem from a study of human T cells and chemical hapten exposure. Whole-study results and caveats: With patch test score, the counts of PT1 expanded TCRs showed a positive correlation. Sensitization with DPC brought no change to TCRs above 1 in 1000 in frequency.

Library construction involved attaching unique molecular identifiers to individual cDNA molecules, which allowed quantitative, reproducible TCR counting. TCRdb fed the RACE reads into MiXCR, producing one record per CDR3 protein. The sample has 99,000 or so distinct CDR3 sequences, less than 45% seen once. The time point here: patch test 3, about 24 weeks after DPC sensitization. The treatment was: therapeutic diphenylcyclopropenone sensitization with weekly scalp DPC. This CDR3 spans 16 amino acids. Germline V gene sequence: CDR1 SGHTA, CDR2 FQGNSA. Trimming cost V 6 bases and J 4 bases, with 20 bases left between them.

The material sequenced was whole blood, taken in connection with sensitization to the hapten diphenylcyclopropenone (DPC). The rearrangement uses TRBV7-2 and TRBJ2-3; possibly TRBD1 for D (5 bases). This receptor was identified in a middle-aged man with alopecia areata. Some clones in this sample may be carry-over from other donors' samples. CDR3 nucleotide sequence: TGTGCCAGCAGAGGATTTTCAGGGTGGGCGGCAGATACGCAGTATTTT. Its translation: CASRGFSGWAADTQYF.